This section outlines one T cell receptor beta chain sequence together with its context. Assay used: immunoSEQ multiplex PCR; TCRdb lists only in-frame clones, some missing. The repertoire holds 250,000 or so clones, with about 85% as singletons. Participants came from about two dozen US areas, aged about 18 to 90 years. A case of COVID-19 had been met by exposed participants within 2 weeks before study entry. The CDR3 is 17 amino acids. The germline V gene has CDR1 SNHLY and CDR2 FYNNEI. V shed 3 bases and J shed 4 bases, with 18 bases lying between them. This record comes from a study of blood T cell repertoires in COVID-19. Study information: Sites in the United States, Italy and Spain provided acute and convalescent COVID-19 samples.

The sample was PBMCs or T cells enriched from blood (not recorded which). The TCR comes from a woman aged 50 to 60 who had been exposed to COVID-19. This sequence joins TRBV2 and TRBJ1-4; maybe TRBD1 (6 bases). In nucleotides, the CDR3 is TGTGCCAGCAGTGAGGGGTGGCAGGGGCCCAATAATGAAAAACTGTTTTTT. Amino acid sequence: CASSEGWQGPNNEKLFF.